This T cell receptor beta chain was captured in a study of blood T cell repertoires in COVID-19. Study-wide context: Some COVID-19 samples were acute and others convalescent; all came from the United States, Italy and Spain. T cells, B-cell-depleted T cells, or PBMCs provided the cDNA or gDNA that served as material.

As regards this clone: Within the sample, other DNA sequences also encode this same CDR3.

In the authors' methods: How many nucleated cells were present was estimated from reference gene primer amplification. Generated by immunoSEQ multiplex PCR, the TCRdb table keeps only in-frame clones and is missing some. Clone size and the V and J calls come from that table; the DNA yielded D and trimming. The data contain more than 100,000 clones, about 80% of them singletons. CDR3 length: 16 residues. Trimming cost V 0 bases and J 3 bases; bases outside gene matches: 4. Germline V lookup: CDR1 KGHSH, CDR2 LQKENI. What was sequenced was peripheral blood. The genes are TRBV18 and TRBJ1-2; the match to TRBD1 covers 10 bases. This clonotype was obtained from a human donor in a cohort sampled during active COVID-19. CDR3 DNA sequence: TGTGCCAGCTCACCACCGCTAGGGACAGGGGACTATGGCTACACCTTC. It yields the protein CASSPPLGTGDYGYTF.